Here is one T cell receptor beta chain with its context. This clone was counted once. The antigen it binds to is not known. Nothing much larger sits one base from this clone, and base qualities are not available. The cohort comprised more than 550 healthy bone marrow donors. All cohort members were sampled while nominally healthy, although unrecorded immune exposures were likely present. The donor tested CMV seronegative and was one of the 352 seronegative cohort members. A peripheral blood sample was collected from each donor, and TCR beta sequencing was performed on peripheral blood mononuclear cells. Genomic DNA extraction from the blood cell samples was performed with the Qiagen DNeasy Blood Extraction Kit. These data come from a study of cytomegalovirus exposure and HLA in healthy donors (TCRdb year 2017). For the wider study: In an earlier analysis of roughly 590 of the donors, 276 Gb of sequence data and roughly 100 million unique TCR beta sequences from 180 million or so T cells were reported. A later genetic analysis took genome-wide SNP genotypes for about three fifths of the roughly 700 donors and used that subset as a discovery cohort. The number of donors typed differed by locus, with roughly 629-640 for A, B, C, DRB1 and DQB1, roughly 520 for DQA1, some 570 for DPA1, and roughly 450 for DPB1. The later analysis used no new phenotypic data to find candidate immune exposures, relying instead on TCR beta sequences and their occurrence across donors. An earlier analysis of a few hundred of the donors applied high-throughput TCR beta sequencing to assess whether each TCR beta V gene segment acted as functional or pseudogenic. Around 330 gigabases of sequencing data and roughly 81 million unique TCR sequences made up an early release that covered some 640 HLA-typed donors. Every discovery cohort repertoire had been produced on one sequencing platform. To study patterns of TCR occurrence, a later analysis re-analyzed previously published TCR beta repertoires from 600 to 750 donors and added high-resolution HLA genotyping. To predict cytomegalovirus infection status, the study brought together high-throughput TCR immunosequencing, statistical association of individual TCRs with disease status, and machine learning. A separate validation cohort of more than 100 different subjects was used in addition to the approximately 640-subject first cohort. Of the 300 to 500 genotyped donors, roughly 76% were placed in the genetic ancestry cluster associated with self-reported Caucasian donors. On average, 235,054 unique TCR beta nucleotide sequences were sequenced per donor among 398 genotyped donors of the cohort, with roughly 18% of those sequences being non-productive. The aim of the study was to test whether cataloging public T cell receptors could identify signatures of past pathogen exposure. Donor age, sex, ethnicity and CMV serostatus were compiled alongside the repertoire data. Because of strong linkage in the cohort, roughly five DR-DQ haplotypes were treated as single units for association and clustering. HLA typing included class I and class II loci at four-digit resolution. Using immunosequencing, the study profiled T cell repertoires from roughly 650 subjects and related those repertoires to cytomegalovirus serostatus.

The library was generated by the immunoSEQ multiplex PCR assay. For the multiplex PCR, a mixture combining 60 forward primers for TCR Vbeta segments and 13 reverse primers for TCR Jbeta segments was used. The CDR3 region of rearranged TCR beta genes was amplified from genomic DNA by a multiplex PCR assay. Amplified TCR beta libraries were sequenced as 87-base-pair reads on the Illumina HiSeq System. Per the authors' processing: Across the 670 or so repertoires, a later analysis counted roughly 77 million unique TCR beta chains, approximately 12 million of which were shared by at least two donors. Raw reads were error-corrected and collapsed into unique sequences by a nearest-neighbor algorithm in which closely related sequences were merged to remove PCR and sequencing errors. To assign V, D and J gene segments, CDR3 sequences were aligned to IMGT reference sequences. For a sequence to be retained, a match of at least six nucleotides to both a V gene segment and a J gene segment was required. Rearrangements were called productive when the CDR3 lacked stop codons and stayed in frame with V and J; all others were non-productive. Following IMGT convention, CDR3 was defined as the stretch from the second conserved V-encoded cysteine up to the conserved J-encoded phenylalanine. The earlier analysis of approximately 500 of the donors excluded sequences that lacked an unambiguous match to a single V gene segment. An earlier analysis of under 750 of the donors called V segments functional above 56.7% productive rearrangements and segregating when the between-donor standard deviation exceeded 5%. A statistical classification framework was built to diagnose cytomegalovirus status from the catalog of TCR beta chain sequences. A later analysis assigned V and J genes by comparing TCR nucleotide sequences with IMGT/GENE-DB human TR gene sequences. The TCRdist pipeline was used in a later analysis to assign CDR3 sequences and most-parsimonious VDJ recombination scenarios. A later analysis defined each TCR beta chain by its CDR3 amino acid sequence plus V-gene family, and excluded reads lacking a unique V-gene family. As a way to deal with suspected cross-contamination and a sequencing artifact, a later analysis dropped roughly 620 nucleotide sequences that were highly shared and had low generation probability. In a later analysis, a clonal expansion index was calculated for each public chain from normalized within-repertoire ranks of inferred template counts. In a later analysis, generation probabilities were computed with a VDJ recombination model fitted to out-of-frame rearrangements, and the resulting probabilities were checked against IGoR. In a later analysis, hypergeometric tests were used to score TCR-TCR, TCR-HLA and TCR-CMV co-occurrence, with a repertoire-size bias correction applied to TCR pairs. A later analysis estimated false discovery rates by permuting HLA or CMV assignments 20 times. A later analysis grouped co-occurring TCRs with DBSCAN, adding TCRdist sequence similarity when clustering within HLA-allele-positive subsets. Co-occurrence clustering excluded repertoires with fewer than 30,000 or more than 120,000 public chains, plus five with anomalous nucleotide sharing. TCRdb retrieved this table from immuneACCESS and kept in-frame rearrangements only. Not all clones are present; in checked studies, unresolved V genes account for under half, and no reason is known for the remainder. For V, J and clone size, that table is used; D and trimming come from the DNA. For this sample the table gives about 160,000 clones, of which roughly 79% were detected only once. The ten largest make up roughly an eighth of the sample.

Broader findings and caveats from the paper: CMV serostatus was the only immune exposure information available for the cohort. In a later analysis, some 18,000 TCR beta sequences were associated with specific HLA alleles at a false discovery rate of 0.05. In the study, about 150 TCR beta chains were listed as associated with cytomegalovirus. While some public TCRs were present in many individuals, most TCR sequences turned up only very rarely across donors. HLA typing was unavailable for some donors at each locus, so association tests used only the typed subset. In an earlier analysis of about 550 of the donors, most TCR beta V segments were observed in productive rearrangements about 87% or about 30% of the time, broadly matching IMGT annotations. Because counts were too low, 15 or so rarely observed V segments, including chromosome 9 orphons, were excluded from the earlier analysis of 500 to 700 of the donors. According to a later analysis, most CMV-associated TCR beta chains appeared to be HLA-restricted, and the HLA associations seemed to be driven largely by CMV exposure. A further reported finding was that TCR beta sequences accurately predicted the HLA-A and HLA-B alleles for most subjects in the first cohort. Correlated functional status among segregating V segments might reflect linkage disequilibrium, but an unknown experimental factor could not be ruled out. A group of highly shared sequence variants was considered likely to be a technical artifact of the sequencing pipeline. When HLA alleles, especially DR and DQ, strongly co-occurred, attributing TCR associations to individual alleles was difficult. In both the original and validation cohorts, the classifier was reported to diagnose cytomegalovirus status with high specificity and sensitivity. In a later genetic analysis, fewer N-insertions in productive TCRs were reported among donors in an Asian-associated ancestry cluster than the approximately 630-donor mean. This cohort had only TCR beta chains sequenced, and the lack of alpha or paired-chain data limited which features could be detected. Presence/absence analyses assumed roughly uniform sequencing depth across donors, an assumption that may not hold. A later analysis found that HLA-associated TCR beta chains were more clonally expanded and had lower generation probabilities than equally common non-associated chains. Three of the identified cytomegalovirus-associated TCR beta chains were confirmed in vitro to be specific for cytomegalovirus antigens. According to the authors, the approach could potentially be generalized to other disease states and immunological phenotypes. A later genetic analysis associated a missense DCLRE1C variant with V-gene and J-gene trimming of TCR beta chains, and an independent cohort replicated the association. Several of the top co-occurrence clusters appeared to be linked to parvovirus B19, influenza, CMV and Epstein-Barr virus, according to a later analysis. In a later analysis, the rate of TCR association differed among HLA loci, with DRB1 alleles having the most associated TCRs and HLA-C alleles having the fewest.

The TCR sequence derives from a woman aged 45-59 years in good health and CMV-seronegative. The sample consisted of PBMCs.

The CDR3 protein: CASSPSIGAGDEKLFF. In nucleotides, the sequence is TGTGCCAGCAGTCCTTCTATTGGGGCGGGGGATGAAAAACTGTTTTTT. The chain was built from TRBV27 and TRBJ1-4; TRBD1 is a weak D gene call, 5 bases matching. Its CDR3 holds 16 amino acids, cysteine through phenylalanine. Kept here is only the CDR3 DNA, which spans 48 bases and is read in frame from base 1. V and J are truncated by 5 bases and 6 bases respectively, leaving an intervening sequence of 19 bases. The germline V gene (reference sequence) yields MNHEY for CDR1 and SMNVEV for CDR2.